The 25 T cell receptor beta chains below come from one sample, sequenced in a study of Ad26.COV2.S vaccination and SARS-CoV-2 variants. Only in-frame clones appear in the TCRdb table, and some are missing; sequencing was by immunoSEQ multiplex PCR. The sample yields fewer than 500,000 clones, 80% to 95% seen once. The treatment denotes: 19 received Ad26.COV2.S at low or high dose, single or two shots; several received placebo; per-sample allocation not given. The study sampled participants on day 63 after the first vaccine or placebo injection. Source: peripheral blood, taken in a trial of Ad26.COV2.S vaccine versus placebo. Receptors originate from a person between 18 and 59 years old who received the Ad26.COV2.S COVID-19 vaccine or a placebo.

The chain uses TRBV30 and TRBJ1-5; D gene ambiguous. Germline CDR1 and CDR2: GTSNPN and SVGIG (reference sequence). V lost 1 base to trimming and J lost 3 bases, with 7 bases between them. The CDR3 runs 13 residues. The CDR3 bases are TGTGCCTGGAGTGCACAGTACAATCAGCCCCAGCATTTT. Its protein is CAWSAQYNQPQHF.

This clone has more than one count but fewer than ten. Other DNA sequences within the sample encode an identical CDR3. The chain carries TRBV18 and TRBJ1-1, with D perhaps TRBD1 (5 bases). The CDR3 is 13 residues long. Trimming removed 1 base at V and 4 bases at J, with 7 bases between. The germline V gene encodes CDR1 KGHSH and CDR2 LQKENI. The CDR3 region is CASSPLGGTEAFF. CDR3 in DNA: TGTGCCAGCTCACCACTCGGGGGCACTGAAGCTTTCTTT. Drawing the rest from reference TRBV18 and TRBJ1-1, the complete variable domain is NAGVMQNPRHLVRRRGQEARLRCSPMKGHSHVYWYRQLPEEGLKFMVYLQKENIIDESGMPKERFSAEFPKEGPSILRIQQVVRGDSAAYFCASSPLGGTEAFFGQGTRLTVV.

This chain uses TRBV5-1 with TRBJ2-5; 8 bases match TRBD1. This CDR3 spans 17 amino acids. Germline loops: CDR1 SGHRS, CDR2 YFSETQ. The V segment lost 0 bases and the J segment 3 bases; nucleotides outside the gene matches: 10. CDR3 bases: TGCGCCAGCAGCTTGGGATCCGGGACAGGTGGGGAAGAGACCCAGTACTTC. Its protein product is CASSLGSGTGGEETQYF.

In its sample, this clone was seen once. This chain uses TRBV21-1 with TRBJ1-2; the D segment call TRBD1 is taken from the table without a DNA check. TRBV21-1 is termed a pseudogene. The CDR3 spans 16 residues. The CDR3 region is CASSKVRIGRHYGYTF. In DNA, the CDR3 is TGTGCCAGCAGCAAAGTCAGGATCGGCCGTCACTATGGCTACACCTTC.

The CDR3 protein is CASSLAAGGGDTQYF. CDR3 sequence (DNA): TGCGCCAGCAGCTTGGCAGCGGGAGGTGGGGATACGCAGTATTTT. J is TRBJ2-3 and V is TRBV5-1; 9 bases align to TRBD2. Germline trimming cut 0 bases from V and 6 bases from J; bases unmatched to any gene: 5. Germline V CDR1 and CDR2: SGHRS, YFSETQ. The CDR3 loop spans 15 amino acids.

The chain uses TRBV2 and TRBJ2-7; TRBD1 matches 9 bases. V lost 3 bases, J lost 7 bases, and 10 bases stayed unmatched. The CDR3 is made up of 15 amino acids. Germline lookup yields CDR1 SNHLY and CDR2 FYNNEI. CDR3 in DNA: TGTGCCAGCAGTGACCCCGGGACAGGGACGAGGGAGCAGTACTTC. Translated: CASSDPGTGTREQYF.

The V gene is TRBV2, the J gene TRBJ2-7, with D possibly being TRBD2 (6 bases). CDR1 and CDR2 (germline): SNHLY, FYNNEI. V was trimmed by 8 bases and J by 4 bases, leaving 21 bases between them. This CDR3 region has 15 residues. This CDR3 reads CASRRRQGAGYEQYF. CDR3 sequence (DNA): TGTGCCAGCCGAAGACGTCAGGGCGCGGGATACGAGCAGTACTTC.

This clone is a singleton in its sample. The rearrangement joins TRBV9 to TRBJ2-3; TRBD1 matches at 8 bases. Germline CDR1 is SGDLS and CDR2 is YYNGEE. This CDR3 has 15 residues. V was pared by 0 bases and J by 2 bases, with 2 bases of the junction left unmatched. In DNA form, the CDR3 reads TGTGCCAGCAGCGTAGGACAGGGGAACACAGATACGCAGTATTTT. Residues: CASSVGQGNTDTQYF.

This chain connects TRBV6-5 to TRBJ2-1; no clear D gene. The germline CDR1 and CDR2 sequences are MNHEY and SVGAGI. V lost 4 bases and J lost 9, with 16 bases in between. The CDR3 runs to 14 residues. This CDR3 is CASSSYGPRGEQFF. CDR3 coding DNA: TGTGCCAGCAGTTCCTATGGCCCCAGAGGTGAGCAGTTCTTC.

The chain uses TRBV19 and TRBJ1-5; 8 positions agree with TRBD1. J lost 6 bases, V lost 9 bases, and 4 bases had no gene match. Germline assignment: CDR1 LNHDA and CDR2 SQIVND (reference sequence). The CDR3 length is 12 residues. CDR3 bases: TGTGCCAGCCAGACAGGGGTTCAGCCCCAGCATTTT. Amino acids: CASQTGVQPQHF.

This chain links TRBV10-3 with TRBJ2-5, with a possible D match to TRBD1 (5 bases). V was shortened by 7 bases and J by 0 bases, with 12 bases between the two germline ends. There are 14 residues in the CDR3. CDR1 is ENHRY and CDR2 is SYGVKD in the germline V gene. The CDR3 region has the DNA TGTGCCATCAAAAGGGCCAGGGACCAAGAGACCCAGTACTTC. It is translated as CAIKRARDQETQYF.

This chain joins TRBV7-2 and TRBJ1-1; D is perhaps TRBD1 (5 bases). V was shortened by 1 base and J by 6 bases, with 12 bases between the two germline ends. Looked up from germline, CDR1 is SGHTA and CDR2 is FQGNSA. The CDR3 totals 14 residues. The CDR3 sequence: CASSLGYQGPEAFF. The CDR3 bases are TGTGCCAGCAGCTTAGGCTACCAGGGCCCTGAAGCTTTCTTT.

This sequence joins TRBV7-2 and TRBJ2-7; no definite D call. Trimming pared 2 bases from V and 2 bases from J, leaving 10 bases between. Germline CDR1 reads SGHTA; CDR2 reads FQGNSA. The CDR3 is 14 residues long. For the CDR3, the DNA is TGTGCCAGCAGCTTAATGGGTACCACCTACGAGCAGTACTTC. Its protein is CASSLMGTTYEQYF.

The chain links TRBV19 to TRBJ2-7, with a weak D call TRBD2 (6 bases). The CDR3 is 15 amino acids. V shed 3 bases and J shed 2 bases, with 14 bases lying between them. Germline loops: CDR1 LNHDA, CDR2 SQIVND (reference sequence). DNA of the CDR3: TGTGCCAGTAGTATTATCTATGGCGGGACCTACGAGCAGTACTTC. Protein product: CASSIIYGGTYEQYF.

V gene TRBV3-1 (or the pseudogene TRBV3-2) combines with J gene TRBJ1-2; TRBD1 matches 10 bases. This CDR3 has 12 amino acids. Germline lookup yields CDR1 LGHDT and CDR2 YNNKEL (reference sequence). V dropped 4 bases and J dropped 9; count of bases not matched to a gene: 2. The CDR3 coding sequence is TGTGCCAGCAGCCGGGACAGGGGAAGCTACACCTTC. Protein product: CASSRDRGSYTF.

This clone showed up just once. The V gene is TRBV7-9, the J gene TRBJ1-1; D remains ambiguous. CDR3 length: 12 residues. Germline loops: CDR1 SEHNR, CDR2 FQNEAQ (reference sequence). Between the trimmed V and J ends, which lost 2 bases and 7 bases, there was a span of 8 bases. CDR3 nucleotide sequence: TGTGCCAGCAGCTTATTGGTGATTGAAGCTTTCTTT. Its translation is CASSLLVIEAFF.

The V and J genes are TRBV7-2 and TRBJ2-4; 11 nucleotides align to TRBD2. Germline CDR1 reads SGHTA; CDR2 reads FQGNSA. V was pared by 1 base and J by 9 bases, with 8 bases of the junction left unmatched. CDR3 length equals 16 residues. The CDR3 is CASSLGVAGGPFIQYF. The CDR3, as DNA: TGTGCCAGCAGCTTAGGGGTAGCGGGAGGGCCGTTCATTCAGTACTTC.

This clone was found once. The CDR3 is CASSSRLAGARADTQYF. The CDR3 region has the DNA TGTGCCAGCAGCTCTCGACTAGCGGGAGCCAGGGCAGATACGCAGTATTTT. This chain links TRBV7-2 with TRBJ2-3; 12 positions agree with TRBD2. With V trimmed by 4 bases and J by 4 bases, 9 bases remained unmatched. Germline CDR1 reads SGHTA; CDR2 reads FQGNSA. The CDR3 is 17 residues long.

V is TRBV30 and J is TRBJ2-5; maybe TRBD2 (7 bases). Trimming left V 5 bases short and J 4 bases short, with 11 bases between. Germline V CDR1 and CDR2: GTSNPN, SVGIG (reference sequence). This CDR3 is built from 12 residues. The CDR3 DNA is TGTGCCTGGGGGGGAGGGGGAGAGACCCAGTACTTC. Its protein product is CAWGGGGETQYF.

The sample holds a few counts of this clone. J is TRBJ2-1 and V is TRBV19; TRBD2 aligns across 10 bases. From germline, CDR1 is LNHDA and CDR2 SQIVND (reference sequence). The CDR3 length is 14 residues. V trimming: 4 bases; J trimming: 8 bases; junction bases outside the gene matches: 5. As DNA, the CDR3 is TGTGCCAGTAGTACCCTAGCGGGAGTCGATGAGCAGTTCTTC. It codes for CASSTLAGVDEQFF.

The gene calls are TRBV27 and TRBJ2-1; 9 positions match TRBD2. Per germline, CDR1 MNHEY and CDR2 SMNVEV (reference sequence). Losses at the gene ends were 5 bases for V and 0 bases for J; bases not matched to a gene: 11. CDR3 length equals 18 residues. The CDR3, as DNA: TGTGCCAGCAGTCCGCACTCTAGCGGGGTGAGCTCCTACAATGAGCAGTTCTTC. Amino acids: CASSPHSSGVSSYNEQFF.

This sequence joins TRBV19 and TRBJ1-4; D might be TRBD1 (6 bases). This CDR3 contains 15 residues. V lost 3 bases and J lost 8, with 16 bases in between. CDR1 is LNHDA and CDR2 is SQIVND in the germline V gene (reference sequence). Here the CDR3 DNA reads TGTGCCAGTAGTATGGACAGCCGAACAGGAGAAAAACTGTTTTTT. Translating it yields CASSMDSRTGEKLFF.

The chain is built from TRBV2 and TRBJ2-1; no definite D call. With 4 bases removed from V and 0 bases from J, the gap between germline ends came to 10 bases. Germline V gene sequence: CDR1 SNHLY, CDR2 FYNNEI. CDR3 length equals 15 residues. In DNA, the CDR3 is TGTGCCAGCAGTGGGTGGTTAAGCTCCTACAATGAGCAGTTCTTC. It encodes CASSGWLSSYNEQFF.

The V call is TRBV7-6, the J call TRBJ1-3; D is perhaps TRBD1 (6 bases). CDR3 length: 15 residues. V was trimmed by 6 bases and J by 8 bases, leaving 20 bases between them. Germline V gives CDR1 SGHVS, CDR2 FNYEAQ. The DNA for the CDR3 is TGTGCCAGCAGTATCGTTATGGGGGCTGCGGACACCATATATTTT. Amino acids: CASSIVMGAADTIYF.

This clone showed up just once. The chain uses TRBV10-3 and TRBJ2-1; D remains ambiguous. The CDR3 totals 13 residues. V lost 9 bases and J 0 bases, leaving 9 bases between the germline ends. Germline-derived CDR1 and CDR2 are ENHRY and SYGVKD. CDR3 loop: CAIRAASYNEQFF. As DNA, the CDR3 is TGTGCCATTCGCGCGGCCTCCTACAATGAGCAGTTCTTC.